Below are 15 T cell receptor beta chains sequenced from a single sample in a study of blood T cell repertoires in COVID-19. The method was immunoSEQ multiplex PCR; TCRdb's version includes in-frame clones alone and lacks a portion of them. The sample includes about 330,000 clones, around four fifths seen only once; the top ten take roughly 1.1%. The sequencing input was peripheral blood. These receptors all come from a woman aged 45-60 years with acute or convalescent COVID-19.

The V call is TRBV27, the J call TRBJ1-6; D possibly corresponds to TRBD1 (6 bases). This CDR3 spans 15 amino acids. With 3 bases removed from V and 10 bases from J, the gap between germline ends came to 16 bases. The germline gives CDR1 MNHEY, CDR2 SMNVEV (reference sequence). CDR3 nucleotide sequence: TGTGCCAGCAGTTTCAACAGGGTGGGGAGCTCACCCCTCCACTTT. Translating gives CASSFNRVGSSPLHF.

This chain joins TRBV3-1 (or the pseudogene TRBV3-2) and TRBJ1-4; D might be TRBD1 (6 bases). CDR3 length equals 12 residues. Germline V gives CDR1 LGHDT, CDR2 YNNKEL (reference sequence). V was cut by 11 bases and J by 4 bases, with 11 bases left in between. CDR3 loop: CAVGQFNEKLFF. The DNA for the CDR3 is TGTGCCGTCGGACAGTTTAATGAAAAACTGTTTTTT.

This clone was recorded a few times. The CDR3 DNA sequence: TGTGCCAGCAGCTTAGTCCTTGCTTTCTTT. It is translated as CASSLVLAFF. The chain links TRBV7-3 to TRBJ1-1; D is ambiguous. Trimming cost V 2 bases and J 11 bases, with 6 bases left between them. The CDR3 has 10 residues. Germline loops: CDR1 SGHTA, CDR2 FQGTGA.

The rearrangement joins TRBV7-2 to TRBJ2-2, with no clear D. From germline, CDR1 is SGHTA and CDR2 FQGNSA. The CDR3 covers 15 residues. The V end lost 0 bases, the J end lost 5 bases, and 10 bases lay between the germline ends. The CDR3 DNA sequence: TGTGCCAGCAGCTTAGCGCACAGACAAACCGGGGAGCTGTTTTTT. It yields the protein CASSLAHRQTGELFF.

CDR3 in amino acids: CASSPRFGEEAFF. CDR3 nucleotides: TGTGCCAGCAGCCCGAGGTTCGGGGAGGAAGCTTTCTTT. J is TRBJ1-1 and V is TRBV11-3; D gene unclear. Germline CDR1 SGHNT, CDR2 YENEEA. V was cut by 5 bases and J by 8 bases, with 15 bases left in between. The CDR3 consists of 13 residues.

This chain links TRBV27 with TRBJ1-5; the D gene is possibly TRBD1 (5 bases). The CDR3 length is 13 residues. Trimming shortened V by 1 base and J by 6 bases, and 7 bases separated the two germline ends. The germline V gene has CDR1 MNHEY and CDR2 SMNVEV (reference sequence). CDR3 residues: CASSLFRAQPQHF. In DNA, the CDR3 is TGTGCCAGCAGTTTATTCAGGGCTCAGCCCCAGCATTTT.

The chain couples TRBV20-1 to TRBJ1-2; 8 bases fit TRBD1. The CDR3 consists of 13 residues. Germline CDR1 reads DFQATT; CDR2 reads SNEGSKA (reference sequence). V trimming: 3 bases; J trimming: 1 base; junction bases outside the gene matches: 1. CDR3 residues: CSASDRGNYGYTF. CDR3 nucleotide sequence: TGCAGTGCTAGTGACAGGGGTAACTATGGCTACACCTTC.

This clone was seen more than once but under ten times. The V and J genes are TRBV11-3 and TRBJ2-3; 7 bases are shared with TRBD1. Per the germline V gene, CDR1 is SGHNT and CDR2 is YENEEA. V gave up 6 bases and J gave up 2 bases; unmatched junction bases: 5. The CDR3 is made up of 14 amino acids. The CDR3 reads CASSPTGSTDTQYF. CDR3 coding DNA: TGTGCCAGCAGTCCGACAGGGTCCACAGATACGCAGTATTTT.

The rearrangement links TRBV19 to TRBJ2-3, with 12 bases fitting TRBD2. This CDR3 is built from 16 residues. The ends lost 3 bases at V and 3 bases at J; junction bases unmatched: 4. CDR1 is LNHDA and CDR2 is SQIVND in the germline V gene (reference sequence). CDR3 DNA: TGTGCCAGTAGTATGGGACTAGCGGGTGAGACAGATACGCAGTATTTT. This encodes CASSMGLAGETDTQYF.

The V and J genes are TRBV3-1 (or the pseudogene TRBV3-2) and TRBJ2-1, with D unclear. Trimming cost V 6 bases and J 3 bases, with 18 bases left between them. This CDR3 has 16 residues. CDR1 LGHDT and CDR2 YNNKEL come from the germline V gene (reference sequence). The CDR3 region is CASSSVVARYYNEQFF. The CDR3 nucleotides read TGTGCCAGCAGTTCCGTGGTGGCTAGATACTACAATGAGCAGTTCTTC.

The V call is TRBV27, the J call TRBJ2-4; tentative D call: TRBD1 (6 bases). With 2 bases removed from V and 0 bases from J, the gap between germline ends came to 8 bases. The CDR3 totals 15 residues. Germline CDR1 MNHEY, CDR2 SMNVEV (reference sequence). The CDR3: CASSLQGLAKNIQYF. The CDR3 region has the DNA TGTGCCAGCAGTTTACAGGGGCTAGCCAAAAACATTCAGTACTTC.

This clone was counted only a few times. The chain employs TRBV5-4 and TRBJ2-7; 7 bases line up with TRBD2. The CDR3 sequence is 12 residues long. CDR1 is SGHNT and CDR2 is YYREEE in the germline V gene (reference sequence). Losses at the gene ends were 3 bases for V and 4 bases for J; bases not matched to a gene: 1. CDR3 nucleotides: TGTGCCAGCAGCTCGCGGGAGTACGAGCAGTACTTC. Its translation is CASSSREYEQYF.

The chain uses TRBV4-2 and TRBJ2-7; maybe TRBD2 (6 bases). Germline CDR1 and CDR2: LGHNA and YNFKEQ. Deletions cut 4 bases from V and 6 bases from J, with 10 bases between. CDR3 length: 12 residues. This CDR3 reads CASSPDYGEQYF. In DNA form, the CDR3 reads TGTGCCAGCAGCCCGGACTACGGCGAGCAGTACTTC.

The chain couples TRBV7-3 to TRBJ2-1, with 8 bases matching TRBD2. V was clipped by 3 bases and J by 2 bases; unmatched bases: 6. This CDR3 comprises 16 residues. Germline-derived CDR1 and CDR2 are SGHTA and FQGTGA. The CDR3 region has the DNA TGTGCCAGCAGCTTGGGTCACGGGAGGGCCTACAATGAGCAGTTCTTC. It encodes CASSLGHGRAYNEQFF.

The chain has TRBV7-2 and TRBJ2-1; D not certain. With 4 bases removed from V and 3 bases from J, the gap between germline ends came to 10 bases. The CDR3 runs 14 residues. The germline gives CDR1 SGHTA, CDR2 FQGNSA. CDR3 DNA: TGTGCCAGCAGCTCTCCCGAGAGCTACAATGAGCAGTTCTTC. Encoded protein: CASSSPESYNEQFF.